What follows is one T cell receptor (beta chain) and its context. The antigen remains unidentified. The data belong to a study of cytomegalovirus exposure and HLA in healthy donors. Study results and caveats: Subsequent analysis revealed that first-cohort TCR clusters tended to co-occur in the 120 or so validation repertoires.

Sequencing was performed with immunoSEQ multiplex PCR; in TCRdb, only in-frame clones are kept and a portion is missing. The table has 100,000 to 150,000 clones, over 85% seen once; the top ten hold 1.5% to 2%. V was cut by 6 bases and J by 0 bases, with 13 bases left in between. The CDR3 runs to 15 residues. Germline CDR1 and CDR2: SNHLY and FYNNEI. This receptor was obtained from a woman between 18 and 30 years old in good health and CMV-seronegative. The source material was PBMCs. The chain recombines TRBV2 with TRBJ2-3; perhaps TRBD1 as D (6 bases). The CDR3: CASRSLGTSTDTQYF. The DNA of the CDR3 is TGTGCCAGCAGAAGCCTTGGGACAAGCACAGATACGCAGTATTTT.